This T cell receptor beta chain appears in the sequencing data of a study of shared clonotypes between healthy human individuals. Study in general: Used for every donor were three CD4 naive, three CD4 memory, two CD8 naive and one CD8 memory plate. The study, taken as a whole, reports: Relative to their counterparts shared across all four donors, non-shared clonotypes exhibited diminished generation probabilities.

Germline V gene lookup returns CDR1 SGHVS and CDR2 FNYEAQ. Trimming shortened V by 2 bases and J by 8 bases, and 12 bases separated the two germline ends. The CDR3 has 13 residues. Comment on this clone: Its specificity is not known.

Repertoires were generated with immunoSEQ multiplex PCR, while TCRdb's copy carries only in-frame clones and drops some. The profile shows about 730,000 clones, roughly two thirds of them singletons. This sequence originates from a woman between 25 and 40 years old in good health. The sample comprised memory CD4+ T cells sorted from blood. The subset is: CD45RA-negative fraction. The J gene is TRBJ1-1, the V gene TRBV7-6; D gene unclear. The CDR3, as DNA: TGTGCCAGCAGCTTAAGTTTCGCAGAAGAAGCTTTCTTT. This sequence encodes CASSLSFAEEAFF. The whole variable domain, remainder taken from reference TRBV7-6 and TRBJ1-1, is GAGVSQSPRYKVTKRGQDVALRCDPISGHVSLYWYRQALGQGPEFLTYFNYEAQQDKSGLPNDRFSAERPEGSISTLTIQRTEQRDSAMYRCASSLSFAEEAFFGQGTRLTVV.